Given below is one TCR beta chain in context. This record belongs to a study of blood T cell repertoires in COVID-19. At the level of the study: Collection of acute and convalescent COVID-19 samples took place in the United States, Italy and Spain. T cells, B-cell-depleted T cells, or PBMCs provided the cDNA or gDNA that served as material.

The junction had 9 bases not matched to a gene; V was cut back by 1 base and J by 9 bases. The CDR3 spans 15 residues. CDR1 is LNHDA, CDR2 SQIVND, per germline (reference sequence). Clinical history reported by participants formed the basis on which cohorts were assigned. Two consecutive negative NP/OP PCR tests, clearance, or resolved symptoms defined Cohort 3 recovery. Only in-frame clones appear in the TCRdb table, and some are missing; sequencing was by immunoSEQ multiplex PCR. The data show a few hundred thousand clones, 85% seen once. The gene calls are TRBV19 and TRBJ2-1, with 7 bases fitting TRBD1. Sequences were obtained from PBMCs or T cells enriched from blood (not recorded which). The source of this sequence is a man aged 40-49 years who had recovered from COVID-19. The CDR3 DNA reads as TGTGCCAGTAGTATAGCGGCAGGGGGAATGGTTGAGCAGTTCTTC. Translating gives CASSIAAGGMVEQFF.